This T cell receptor (beta chain) originates from a study of blood T cell repertoires in COVID-19. Background on the study: Samples representing acute and convalescent COVID-19 were sourced from the United States, Italy and Spain.

Clinical history as reported by participants underpinned cohort assignment. Two negative PCRs, clearance, or symptom resolution characterized the recovered Cohort 3 donors. The CDR3 extends over 16 amino acids. Per the germline V gene, CDR1 is MNHEY and CDR2 is SVGAGI. V lost 4 bases and J lost 2; bases outside the gene matches: 5. In the source study's methods: Amplification of reference gene primers provided the estimated nucleated cell counts. Profiled with immunoSEQ multiplex PCR; TCRdb holds only in-frame clones, not every one. From that table come the V and J calls and clone size; the DNA was used to work out D and trimming. The sample contains around 430,000 clones, about 87% of which appear only once.

The chain links TRBV6-5 to TRBJ2-2; 9 nucleotides align to TRBD2. The receptor's source is a woman between 45 and 65 years old who had recovered from COVID-19. Sequencing used PBMCs or T cells enriched from blood (not recorded which). The CDR3 loop is CASSSLAGQNTGELFF. The DNA for the CDR3 is TGTGCCAGCAGTTCCCTAGCGGGGCAAAACACCGGGGAGCTGTTTTTT.